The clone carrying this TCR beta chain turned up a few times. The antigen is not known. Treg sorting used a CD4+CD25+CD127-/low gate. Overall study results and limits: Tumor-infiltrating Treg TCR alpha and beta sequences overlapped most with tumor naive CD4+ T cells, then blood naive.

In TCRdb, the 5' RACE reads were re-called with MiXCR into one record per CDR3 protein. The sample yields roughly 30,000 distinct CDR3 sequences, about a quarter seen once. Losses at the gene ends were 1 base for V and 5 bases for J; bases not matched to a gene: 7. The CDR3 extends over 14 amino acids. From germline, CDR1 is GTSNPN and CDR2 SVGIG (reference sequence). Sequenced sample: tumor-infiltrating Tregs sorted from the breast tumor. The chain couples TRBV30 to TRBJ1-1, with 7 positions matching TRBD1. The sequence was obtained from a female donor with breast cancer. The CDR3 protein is CAWSANRGGTEAFF. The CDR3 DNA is TGTGCCTGGAGTGCAAACAGGGGAGGGACTGAAGCTTTCTTT.